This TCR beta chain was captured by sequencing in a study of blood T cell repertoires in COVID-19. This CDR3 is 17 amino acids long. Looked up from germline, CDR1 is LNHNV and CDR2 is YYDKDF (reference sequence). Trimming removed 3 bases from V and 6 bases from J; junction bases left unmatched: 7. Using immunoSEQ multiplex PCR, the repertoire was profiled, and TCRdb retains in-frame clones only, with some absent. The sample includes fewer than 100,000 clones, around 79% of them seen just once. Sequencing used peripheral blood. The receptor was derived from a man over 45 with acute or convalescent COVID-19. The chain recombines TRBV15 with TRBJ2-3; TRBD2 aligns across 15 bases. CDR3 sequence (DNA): TGTGCCACCAGCAGCGGCGGGGGGACTAGCGGGAGGGATACGCAGTATTTT. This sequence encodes CATSSGGGTSGRDTQYF.